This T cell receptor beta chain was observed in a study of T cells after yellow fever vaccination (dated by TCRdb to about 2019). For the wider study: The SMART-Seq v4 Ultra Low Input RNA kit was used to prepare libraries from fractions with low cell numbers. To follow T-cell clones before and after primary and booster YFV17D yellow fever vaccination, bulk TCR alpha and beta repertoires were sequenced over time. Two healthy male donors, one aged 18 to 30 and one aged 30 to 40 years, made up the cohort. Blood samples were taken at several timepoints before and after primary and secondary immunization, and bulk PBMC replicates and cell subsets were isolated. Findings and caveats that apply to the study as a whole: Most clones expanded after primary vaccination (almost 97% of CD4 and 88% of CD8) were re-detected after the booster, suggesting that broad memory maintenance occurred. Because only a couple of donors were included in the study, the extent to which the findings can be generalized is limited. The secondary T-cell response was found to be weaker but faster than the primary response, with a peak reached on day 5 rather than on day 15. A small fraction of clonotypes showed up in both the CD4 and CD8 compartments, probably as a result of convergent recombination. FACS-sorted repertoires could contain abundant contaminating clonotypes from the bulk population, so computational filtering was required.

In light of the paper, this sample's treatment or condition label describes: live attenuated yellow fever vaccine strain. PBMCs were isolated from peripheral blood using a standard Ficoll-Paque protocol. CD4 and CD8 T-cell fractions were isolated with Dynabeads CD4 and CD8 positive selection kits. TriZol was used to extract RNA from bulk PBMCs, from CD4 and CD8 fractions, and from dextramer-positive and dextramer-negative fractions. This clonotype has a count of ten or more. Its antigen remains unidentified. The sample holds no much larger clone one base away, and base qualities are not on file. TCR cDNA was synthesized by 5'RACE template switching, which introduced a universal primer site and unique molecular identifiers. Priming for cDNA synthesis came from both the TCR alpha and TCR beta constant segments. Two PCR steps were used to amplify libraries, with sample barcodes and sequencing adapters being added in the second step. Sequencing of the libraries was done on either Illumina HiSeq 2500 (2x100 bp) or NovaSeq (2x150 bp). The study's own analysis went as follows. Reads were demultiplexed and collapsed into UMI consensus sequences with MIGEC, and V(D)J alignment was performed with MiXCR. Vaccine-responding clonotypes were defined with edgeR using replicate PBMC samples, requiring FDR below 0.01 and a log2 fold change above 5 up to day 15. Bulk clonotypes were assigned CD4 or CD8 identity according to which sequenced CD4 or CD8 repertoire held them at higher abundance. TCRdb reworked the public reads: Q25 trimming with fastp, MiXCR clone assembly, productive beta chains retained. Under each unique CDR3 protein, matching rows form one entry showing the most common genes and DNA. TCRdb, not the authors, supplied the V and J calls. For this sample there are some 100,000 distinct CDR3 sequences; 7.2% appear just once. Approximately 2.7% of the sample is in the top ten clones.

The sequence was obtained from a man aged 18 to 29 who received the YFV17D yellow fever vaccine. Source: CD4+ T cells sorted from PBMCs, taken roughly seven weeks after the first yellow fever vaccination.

The DNA sequence is as follows: TGTGCCAGCAGGGCCTTCCTGAGGGACGAGTTCTTC. Its coded protein is CASRAFLRDEFF. This receptor chain uses TRBV2 and TRBJ2-1; the D match is possibly TRBD1 or TRBD2, with 5 bases aligned in each. Sequences SNHLY (CDR1) and FYNNEI (CDR2) are obtained from the germline V gene. V sheds 6 bases and J sheds 14 bases, leaving 17 bases between their ends. From the cysteine up to the phenylalanine, the CDR3 has a length of 12 residues. The CDR3 DNA has 36 bases and is translated from base 1.